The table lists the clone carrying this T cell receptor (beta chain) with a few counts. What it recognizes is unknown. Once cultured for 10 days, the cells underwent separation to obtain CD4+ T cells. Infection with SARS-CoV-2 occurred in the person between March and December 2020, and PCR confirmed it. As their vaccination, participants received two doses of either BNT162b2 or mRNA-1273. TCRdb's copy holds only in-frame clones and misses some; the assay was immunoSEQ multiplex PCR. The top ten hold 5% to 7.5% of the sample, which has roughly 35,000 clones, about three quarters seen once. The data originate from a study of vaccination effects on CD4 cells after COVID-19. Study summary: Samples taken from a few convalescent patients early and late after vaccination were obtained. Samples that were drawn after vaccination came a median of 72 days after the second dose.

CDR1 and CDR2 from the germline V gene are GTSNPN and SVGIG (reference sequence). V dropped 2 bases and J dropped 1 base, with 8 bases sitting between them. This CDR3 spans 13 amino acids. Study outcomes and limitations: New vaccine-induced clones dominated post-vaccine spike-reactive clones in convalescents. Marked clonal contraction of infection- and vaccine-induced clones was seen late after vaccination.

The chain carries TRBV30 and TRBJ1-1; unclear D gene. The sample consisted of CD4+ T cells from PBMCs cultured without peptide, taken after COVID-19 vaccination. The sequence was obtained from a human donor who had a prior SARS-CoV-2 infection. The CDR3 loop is CAWSTQENTEAFF. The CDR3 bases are TGTGCCTGGAGTACTCAAGAGAACACTGAAGCTTTCTTT.